One sample yielded the 11 T cell receptor beta chains listed below, sequenced in a study of shared clonotypes between healthy human individuals. The protocol was immunoSEQ multiplex PCR, while the TCRdb copy is restricted to in-frame clones and leaves out a portion. The sample includes some 660,000 clones, around 78% of them seen just once. The material sequenced was memory CD4+ T cells sorted from blood. Subset: CD45RA-negative fraction. These receptors came from a woman between 25 and 40 years old in good health.

The rearrangement uses TRBV30 and TRBJ1-1; no clear D gene. This CDR3 region has 16 residues. Trimming took 1 base from V and 4 from J, leaving 19 bases between them. CDR1 is GTSNPN and CDR2 is SVGIG in the germline V gene (reference sequence). CDR3 region: CAWSARGLASGTEAFF. The CDR3, as DNA: TGTGCCTGGAGTGCTCGGGGTCTGGCGTCGGGCACTGAAGCTTTCTTT. The full variable domain, in which reference TRBV30 and TRBJ1-1 provide the parts outside the CDR3, is SQTIHQWPATLVQPVGSPLSLECTVEGTSNPNLYWYRQAAGRGLQLLFYSVGIGQISSEVPQNLSASRPQDRQFILSSKKLLLSDSGFYLCAWSARGLASGTEAFFGQGTRLTVV.

This clone has a single count. This chain uses TRBV7-9 with TRBJ1-5, with D unresolved. Deletions cut 4 bases from V and 10 bases from J, with 5 bases between. Germline CDR1 SEHNR, CDR2 FQNEAQ (reference sequence). The CDR3 contains 10 residues. In DNA form, the CDR3 reads TGTGCCAGCAGCTCCCTACCCCAGCATTTT. This gives the protein CASSSLPQHF.

J is TRBJ2-7 and V is TRBV2; TRBD1 agrees at 10 bases. V dropped 7 bases and J dropped 3; count of bases not matched to a gene: 9. This CDR3 region has 15 residues. Germline V gene data show CDR1 as SNHLY and CDR2 as FYNNEI. The CDR3 protein is CASIAGQGDLYEQYF. The CDR3 nucleotides read TGTGCCAGCATTGCTGGACAGGGGGATCTCTACGAGCAGTACTTC.

The chain uses TRBV7-3 and TRBJ2-5; weak D call: TRBD1 (5 bases). Trimming removed 4 bases from V and 1 base from J, with 13 bases in between. Germline loops: CDR1 SGHTA, CDR2 FQGTGA. CDR3 length: 15 residues. The DNA of the CDR3 is TGTGCCAGCAGCTCCCTAGGGGATCCCCAAGAGACCCAGTACTTC. Encoded protein: CASSSLGDPQETQYF. Variable domain in full (rest from reference TRBV7-3 and TRBJ2-5): GAGVSQTPSNKVTEKGKYVELRCDPISGHTALYWYRQSLGQGPEFLIYFQGTGAADDSGLPNDRFFAVRPEGSVSTLKIQRTERGDSAVYLCASSSLGDPQETQYFGPGTRLLVL.

This chain joins TRBV4-1 and TRBJ2-5, with 7 bases lining up with TRBD1. CDR1 is MGHRA and CDR2 is YSYEKL in the germline V gene. Germline trimming cut 0 bases from V and 3 bases from J; bases unmatched to any gene: 4. This CDR3 is 15 amino acids long. The CDR3, as DNA: TGCGCCAGCAGCCAAGAGCGGCAGGGGGAAGAGACCCAGTACTTC. Amino acids: CASSQERQGEETQYF.

CDR3 in amino acids: CASSLQPRGETQYF. The CDR3 nucleotides read TGCGCCAGCAGCTTGCAACCCCGGGGAGAGACCCAGTACTTC. The chain combines TRBV5-1 with TRBJ2-5; perhaps TRBD2 as D (5 bases). The CDR3 totals 14 residues. V lost 1 base, J lost 4 bases, and 11 bases lay in between. Germline lookup yields CDR1 SGHRS and CDR2 YFSETQ.

This clone appeared many times. The chain has TRBV5-6 and TRBJ2-7; weak D call: TRBD1 (5 bases). V gave up 4 bases and J gave up 6 bases, with 23 bases separating them. In germline, CDR1 is SGHDT, CDR2 YYEEEE. The CDR3 length is 16 residues. The CDR3 DNA reads TGTGCCAGCAGCATGAATGGGGCAGGCGTGCTTGGCGAGCAGTACTTC. It is translated as CASSMNGAGVLGEQYF.

This clone was seen a single time. V gene TRBV11-2 combines with J gene TRBJ2-2, with 11 bases identical to TRBD2. After removal of 6 bases from V and 5 bases from J, the junction contained 2 bases not matched to a gene. Germline V CDR1 and CDR2: SGHAT, FQNNGV. The CDR3 runs 14 residues. CDR3 nucleotide sequence: TGTGCCAGCAGTTGGACTAGCGGGACCGGGGAGCTGTTTTTT. Translation: CASSWTSGTGELFF.

J is TRBJ2-5 and V is TRBV14, with a possible D match to TRBD1 (6 bases). The germline V gene has CDR1 SGHDN and CDR2 FVKESK. Trimming took off 3 bases at V and 4 bases at J, with 15 bases between the two ends. CDR3 size: 15 residues. The chain's CDR3 is CASSQDSHPSETQYF. Written as DNA, the CDR3 is TGTGCCAGCAGCCAGGACAGTCATCCGTCAGAGACCCAGTACTTC.

To note about this clone: The same CDR3 can be traced to other DNA sequences in this sample. This chain links TRBV18 with TRBJ2-7, with 12 nucleotides matching TRBD2. In germline, CDR1 is KGHSH, CDR2 LQKENI. The CDR3 sequence is 15 residues long. V dropped 3 bases and J dropped 1; count of bases not matched to a gene: 1. CDR3 sequence (DNA): TGTGCCAGCTCACCGGGGACTAGCGGGTCCTACGAGCAGTACTTC. Protein sequence: CASSPGTSGSYEQYF.

This clone was seen ten or more times. Compared with germline, one end of the junction differs, possibly owing to a read error. The rearrangement joins TRBV28 to TRBJ2-7; 16 bases are a match to TRBD2. The CDR3 is 14 residues long. Looked up from germline, CDR1 is MDHEN and CDR2 is SYDVKM. The CDR3 reads CASSLSGLAGGLHF. The CDR3 DNA reads as TGTGCCAGCAGTTTATCGGGACTAGCGGGAGGGTTGCACTTC.